The sequence of this T cell receptor (beta chain) was determined in a study of T cell responses to AZD1222 COVID-19 vaccine. The CDR3 has 15 residues. V was clipped by 6 bases and J by 4 bases, with 18 bases between them. CDR1 and CDR2 from the germline V gene are MNHEY and SMNVEV (reference sequence). Of note for this clone: Its antigen is unknown.

Study results and caveats: Baseline seropositives among AZD1222 recipients totaled only 5 to 7. Repertoires in all cases were sampled only once the peak T cell response had passed. Regions 160-218 and 743-854 held dominance among vaccine-associated CD4 TCRs, which spanned spike.

Using immunoSEQ multiplex PCR, the repertoire was profiled, and TCRdb retains in-frame clones only, with some absent. The table lists roughly 200,000 clones, about nine tenths of them singletons, with approximately 1.8% in the top ten. The chain uses TRBV27 and TRBJ1-2; D gene unclear. Sequencing was performed on peripheral blood, taken 28 days after the second AZD1222 dose. The clonotype was recovered from an adult who received the AZD1222 COVID-19 vaccine. CDR3 sequence (DNA): TGTGCCAGCAGACCTGGGAGGGCCCGCTCCTATGGCTACACCTTC. It specifies CASRPGRARSYGYTF.